Below are 14 T cell receptor beta chains sequenced from a single sample in a study of neurological immune-mediated disorders. TCRdb re-analysed the 5' RACE reads in MiXCR, keeping a single row per CDR3 protein. The table records around 64,000 distinct CDR3 sequences, about 3% of them present only once. Sample: PBMCs. These receptors came from a woman between 50 and 59 years old with multiple sclerosis.

This clonotype was seen at least ten times. The rearrangement uses TRBV2 and TRBJ2-6, with D perhaps given as TRBD1 or TRBD2 (6 bases each). The germline V and J ends were trimmed by 0 bases and 1 base, with 16 bases remaining between them. Germline-derived CDR1 and CDR2 are SNHLY and FYNNEI. The CDR3 is 19 residues long. This CDR3 reads CASSEAGAGWGSGANVLTF. The CDR3 bases are TGTGCCAGCAGTGAAGCGGGGGCGGGATGGGGTTCTGGGGCCAACGTCCTGACTTTC.

This clonotype was counted ten times or more. This chain connects TRBV28 to TRBJ2-1; 7 bases match TRBD2. The length of the CDR3 is 15 residues. The V gene's germline CDR1 is MDHEN and CDR2 SYDVKM. The ends lost 3 bases at V and 9 bases at J; junction bases unmatched: 11. The CDR3 coding sequence is TGTGCCAGCAGTTTCCCCCCGCGGGAGTTAGGTGAGCAGTTCTTC. It is translated as CASSFPPRELGEQFF.

The J gene is TRBJ2-7, the V gene TRBV20-1; 7 bases are a match to TRBD1. Germline V gives CDR1 DFQATT, CDR2 SNEGSKA (reference sequence). The CDR3 is made up of 15 amino acids. CDR3 sequence: CRSRETGNRLWEQYF. The CDR3 nucleotides read TGCCGTTCTAGGGAGACAGGGAACCGTTTGTGGGAGCAGTACTTC.

This clonotype was found many times. The chain combines TRBV10-3 with TRBJ1-2; D uncertain. The V gene's germline CDR1 is ENHRY and CDR2 SYGVKD. Trimming cost V 8 bases and J 7 bases, with 14 bases left between them. This CDR3 spans 12 amino acids. For the CDR3, the DNA is TGTGCCATCGTCGGGAACGAAGGTGGCTACACCTTC. It is translated as CAIVGNEGGYTF.

In this sample, this clonotype turned up many times. V gene TRBV4-3 combines with J gene TRBJ1-2, with a tentative D call TRBD1 (5 bases). V was pared by 0 bases and J by 0 bases, with 11 bases between. This CDR3 comprises 16 residues. Germline CDR1 LGHNA, CDR2 YSLEER. The CDR3 region has the DNA TGCGCCAGCAGCCAAGAAAAGACAGACTCTAACTATGGCTACACCTTC. This gives the protein CASSQEKTDSNYGYTF.

This clonotype was detected ten times or more. The chain carries TRBV7-2 and TRBJ1-5; 9 bases are shared with TRBD1. J was trimmed by 6 bases and V by 5 bases; bases with no gene match: 8. This CDR3 has 15 amino acids. Per the germline V gene, CDR1 is SGHTA and CDR2 is FQGNSA. CDR3 in DNA: TGTGCCAGCAGCCCGGGGACAGGGAGTACTCAGCCCCAGCATTTT. Amino acids: CASSPGTGSTQPQHF.

This clonotype was observed at least ten times. V and J are TRBV7-8 and TRBJ1-5, with D perhaps TRBD1 (5 bases). The CDR3 totals 14 residues. From germline, CDR1 is SGHVS and CDR2 FQNEAQ. V was shortened by 5 bases and J by 2 bases, with 10 bases between the two germline ends. CDR3 sequence (DNA): TGTGCCAGCAGCGGGGGGGGTCGCAATCAGCCCCAGCATTTT. It translates to CASSGGGRNQPQHF.

This rearrangement joins TRBV6-6 to TRBJ2-7, with D unclear. CDR1 is MNHNY, CDR2 SVGAGI, per germline (reference sequence). Trimming removed 4 bases from V and 2 bases from J, with 15 bases in between. This CDR3 contains 15 residues. The CDR3 coding sequence is TGTGCCAGCAGTTCTCTCCCCAATCCGCCCTACGAGCAGTACGTC. Amino acids: CASSSLPNPPYEQYV.

The table lists this clonotype with many counts. The V call is TRBV4-2, the J call TRBJ2-7; the D is unclear. The CDR3 runs 15 residues. Trimming took off 1 base at V and 3 bases at J, with 13 bases between the two ends. The V gene's germline CDR1 is LGHNA and CDR2 YNFKEQ. The CDR3 spells CASSQGGSPVYEQYF. The DNA of the CDR3 is TGTGCCAGCAGCCAAGGTGGCAGCCCCGTCTACGAGCAGTACTTC.

This clonotype was seen only a few times. The gene calls are TRBV7-6 and TRBJ1-3; D ambiguous. CDR3 length: 16 amino acids. V gave up 1 base and J gave up 0 bases, with 10 bases separating them. The germline V gene has CDR1 SGHVS and CDR2 FNYEAQ. CDR3 bases: TGTGCCAGCAGCTTAGGTCTCAGATACTCTGGAAACACCATATATTTT. As protein: CASSLGLRYSGNTIYF.

This clonotype was counted ten times or more. V is TRBV20-1 and J is TRBJ1-2; tentative D call: TRBD1 (5 bases). Germline CDR1 and CDR2: DFQATT and SNEGSKA (reference sequence). V shed 4 bases and J shed 1 base, with 7 bases lying between them. CDR3 length: 12 residues. The CDR3 DNA reads as TGCAGTGCTACGACAGATAACTATGGCTACACCTTC. It is translated as CSATTDNYGYTF.

This clonotype was detected ten times or more. The CDR3 DNA is TGTGCCAGCAGCTTGGGGTGGGACGAGCAGTACTTC. It encodes CASSLGWDEQYF. V gene TRBV7-9 combines with J gene TRBJ2-7; D is unclear. Germline V gene sequence: CDR1 SEHNR, CDR2 FQNEAQ (reference sequence). Trimming took off 3 bases at V and 5 bases at J, with 8 bases between the two ends. The CDR3 contains 12 residues.

This clonotype has a count of ten or more. The chain employs TRBV6-2 or TRBV6-3 and TRBJ2-1; no clear D. CDR3 length: 11 residues. In germline, CDR1 is MNHEY, CDR2 SVGEGT. V was trimmed by 5 bases and J by 6 bases, leaving 5 bases between them. This chain's CDR3 is CASSDTNEQFF. As DNA, the CDR3 is TGTGCCAGCAGTGACACCAATGAGCAGTTCTTC.

Many counts were recorded for this clonotype. The genes are TRBV12-3 or TRBV12-4 and TRBJ2-5, with 8 bases aligning to TRBD1. V shed 6 bases, J shed 9 bases, and the junction held 6 bases outside the gene matches. The CDR3 contains 12 residues. The CDR3 is CASSYEQGAQYF. The CDR3 DNA is TGTGCCAGCAGCTACGAACAGGGGGCCCAGTACTTC.